The 24 T cell receptor beta chains below were found in one sample sequenced in a study of CD8+CD57+ T cells in acquired aplastic anemia. It was genomic DNA that served as the template for profiling TCR beta VDJ and CDR3. TCRdb re-called the reads through MiXCR, storing one row per CDR3 protein. The profile covers about 180,000 distinct CDR3 sequences, with about 47% appearing a single time and around 3% taken by the ten largest. The sequencing input was sorted CD4+, CD8+, or CD8+CD57+ T cells (not recorded which) from PBMCs. The receptors here all came from a human donor in good health.

The sample holds one count of this clonotype. A read error may produce the germline difference seen at one junction end. V usage is TRBV5-1 and J usage is TRBJ1-4; D is possibly TRBD1 (5 bases). The CDR3 has 15 residues. The germline gives CDR1 SGHRS, CDR2 YFSETQ. In nucleotides, the CDR3 is TGCGCCAGCAGCCCTGAGGGGAGTCGATTTGAAAAGCTGTTTTTT. Translation gives CASSPEGSRFEKLFF. Full variable domain (missing parts from reference TRBV5-1 and TRBJ1-4): KAGVTQTPRYLIKTRGQQVTLSCSPISGHRSVSWYQQTPGQGLQFLFEYFSETQRNKGNFPGRFSGRQFSNSRSEMNVSTLELGDSALYLCASSPEGSRFEKLFFGSGTQLSVL.

Of note for this clonotype: Since no conserved phenylalanine or tryptophan closes the CDR3, a read error is the likely cause. The chain employs TRBV15 and TRBJ1-4, with D unclear. CDR3 length: 12 residues. The V end lost 0 bases, the J end lost 4 bases, and 0 bases lay between the germline ends. Germline CDR1 reads LNHNV; CDR2 reads YYDKDF (reference sequence). The CDR3, as DNA: TGTGCCACCAGCAGAGATAATGAAAAACTGTTTTCT. Amino acid sequence: CATSRDNEKLFS.

The chain employs TRBV10-3 and TRBJ1-1, with TRBD1 matching 7 bases. The CDR3 sequence is 16 residues long. V dropped 3 bases and J dropped 7; count of bases not matched to a gene: 14. Germline V gene sequence: CDR1 ENHRY, CDR2 SYGVKD. This chain's CDR3 is CAISDPRLTGRREAFF. In DNA, the CDR3 is TGTGCCATCAGTGACCCAAGATTGACAGGGCGTCGTGAAGCTTTCTTT.

This clonotype was recorded a few times. The V gene is TRBV19, the J gene TRBJ2-3; possible D gene TRBD1, 6 bases. The CDR3 sequence is 13 residues long. Trimming took 6 bases from V and 5 from J, leaving 12 bases between them. Per germline, CDR1 LNHDA and CDR2 SQIVND (reference sequence). The CDR3 reads CASSHRVGDTQYF. DNA of the CDR3: TGTGCCAGTAGCCACAGGGTTGGAGATACGCAGTATTTT.

The rearrangement links TRBV24-1 to TRBJ1-5; tentative D call: TRBD1 (5 bases). The germline gives CDR1 KGHDR, CDR2 SFDVKD. The CDR3 consists of 13 residues. Trimming pared 4 bases from V and 4 bases from J, leaving 7 bases between. CDR3 nucleotide sequence: TGTGCCACCAGTGAGGGGGGGAATCAGCCCCAGCATTTT. Protein: CATSEGGNQPQHF.

A few counts support this clonotype. This rearrangement joins TRBV11-2 to TRBJ2-2; tentatively, D is TRBD2 (6 bases). CDR1 SGHAT and CDR2 FQNNGV come from the germline V gene. The CDR3 extends over 16 amino acids. Trimming stripped 5 bases from V and 3 bases from J, with 16 bases between. DNA of the CDR3: TGTGCCAGCAGCCCAGGGACTTTTGCCGACACCGGGGAGCTGTTTTTT. Amino acids: CASSPGTFADTGELFF.

This clonotype was seen repeatedly, ten times or more. This chain uses TRBV12-3 or TRBV12-4 with TRBJ2-2; TRBD1 matches at 8 bases. V lost 8 bases to trimming and J lost 4 bases; unmatched junction nucleotides: 6. The CDR3 is 14 residues long. CDR3 sequence: CASSGTGFTGELFF. As DNA, the CDR3 is TGTGCCAGCTCCGGGACAGGCTTCACCGGGGAGCTGTTTTTT.

The chain links TRBV11-2 to TRBJ2-1, with TRBD1 as a possible D gene (6 bases). Germline V gene lookup returns CDR1 SGHAT and CDR2 FQNNGV. The CDR3 length is 14 residues. V shed 5 bases and J shed 6 bases, with 14 bases lying between them. The CDR3 here is CASSPTWGRNEQFF. The CDR3 region has the DNA TGTGCCAGCAGCCCTACCTGGGGGCGCAATGAGCAGTTCTTC. The full variable domain, completed using reference TRBV11-2 and TRBJ2-1, is EAGVAQSPRYKIIEKRQSVAFWCNPISGHATLYWYQQILGQGPKLLIQFQNNGVVDDSQLPKDRFSAERLKGVDSTLKIQPAKLEDSAVYLCASSPTWGRNEQFFGPGTRLTVL.

V gene TRBV19 combines with J gene TRBJ1-1; D gene uncertain. The germline gives CDR1 LNHDA, CDR2 SQIVND (reference sequence). The V end lost 3 bases, the J end lost 3 bases, and 11 bases lay between the germline ends. CDR3 length equals 14 residues. The chain's CDR3 is CASSIGSYYTEAFF. The CDR3 DNA follows: TGTGCCAGTAGTATCGGCAGCTACTACACTGAAGCTTTCTTT.

This chain uses TRBV12-3 or TRBV12-4 with TRBJ2-7; 7 bases line up with TRBD1. The CDR3 runs 13 residues. After removal of 7 bases from V and 3 bases from J, the junction contained 6 bases not matched to a gene. The CDR3 protein is CASKRGRIYEQYF. The CDR3 nucleotides are TGTGCCAGCAAAAGGGGGCGCATCTACGAGCAGTACTTC.

In DNA form, the CDR3 reads TGTGCCAGCAGCTTAGGCCCTCTCCAAGAGACCCAGTACTTC. This gives the protein CASSLGPLQETQYF. The chain uses TRBV7-2 and TRBJ2-5; D remains ambiguous. Germline CDR1 SGHTA, CDR2 FQGNSA. The V end lost 1 base, the J end lost 1 base, and 7 bases lay between the germline ends. CDR3 length: 14 amino acids.

The CDR3 is CSVGDFQETQYF. The CDR3 DNA reads as TGCAGCGTTGGCGACTTCCAAGAGACCCAGTACTTC. V is TRBV29-1 and J is TRBJ2-5; no definite D call. From germline, CDR1 is SQVTM and CDR2 ANQGSEA. The CDR3 consists of 12 residues. V was pared by 4 bases and J by 1 base, with 7 bases between. The whole variable domain, filled in from reference TRBV29-1 and TRBJ2-5, reads SAVISQKPSRDICQRGTSLTIQCQVDSQVTMMFWYRQQPGQSLTLIATANQGSEATYESGFVIDKFPISRPNLTFSTLTVSNMSPEDSSIYLCSVGDFQETQYFGPGTRLLVL.

This clonotype was counted ten times or more. This sequence joins TRBV7-3 and TRBJ1-2; D remains unclear. With 2 bases removed from V and 6 bases from J, the gap between germline ends came to 7 bases. This CDR3 has 12 amino acids. Germline V gives CDR1 SGHTA, CDR2 FQGTGA. CDR3 sequence reads: CASSLEGNGYTF. CDR3 DNA: TGTGCCAGCAGCTTAGAGGGTAATGGCTACACCTTC.

This clonotype has a handful of counts. V and J are TRBV15 and TRBJ2-5; 9 positions agree with TRBD1. Losses at the gene ends were 0 bases for V and 9 bases for J; bases not matched to a gene: 11. This CDR3 has 16 amino acids. CDR1 and CDR2 (germline): LNHNV, YYDKDF (reference sequence). The CDR3 here is CATSRDVTGGETAQYF. CDR3 nucleotides: TGTGCCACCAGCAGAGATGTCACAGGGGGCGAGACGGCCCAGTACTTC.

In its sample, this clonotype was seen many times. CDR3 nucleotides: TGTGCCATCAACTCGGACAGGGAGGGTGAAGCTTTCTTT. Translating it yields CAINSDREGEAFF. The chain links TRBV10-3 to TRBJ1-1; the match to TRBD1 covers 8 bases. The CDR3 extends over 13 amino acids. Germline V gene data show CDR1 as ENHRY and CDR2 as SYGVKD. Unmatched junction bases numbered 8, after V lost 7 bases and J lost 7 bases.

The V and J genes are TRBV11-2 and TRBJ2-5; perhaps D is TRBD1 or TRBD2 (6 bases each). The germline V gene has CDR1 SGHAT and CDR2 FQNNGV. The CDR3 is 16 residues long. V was shortened by 4 bases and J by 2 bases, with 17 bases between the two germline ends. The CDR3 region has the DNA TGTGCCAGCAGCTCGGGCGGGGTAGGGGGTCAAGAGACCCAGTACTTC. Encoded protein: CASSSGGVGGQETQYF.

The chain uses TRBV4-3 and TRBJ2-7, with TRBD2 identical over 12 bases. V lost 0 bases and J lost 1; bases outside the gene matches: 1. CDR1 is LGHNA, CDR2 YSLEER, per germline. The length of the CDR3 is 16 residues. CDR3 coding DNA: TGCGCCAGCAGCCAAGATCTAGCGGGGGGGTCCTACGAGCAGTACTTC. Its translation is CASSQDLAGGSYEQYF.

This clonotype was seen at least ten times. The chain links TRBV9 to TRBJ2-7; unclear D gene. V lost 3 bases, J lost 6 bases, and 16 bases lay in between. Germline CDR1 SGDLS, CDR2 YYNGEE. The CDR3 has 14 residues. The CDR3 bases are TGTGCCAGCAGCGCAAGCGTAAGTGGAGCCGAGCAGTACTTC. Amino acids: CASSASVSGAEQYF. The whole variable domain, filled in from reference TRBV9 and TRBJ2-7, reads DSGVTQTPKHLITATGQRVTLRCSPRSGDLSVYWYQQSLDQGLQFLIQYYNGEERAKGNILERFSAQQFPDLHSELNLSSLELGDSALYFCASSASVSGAEQYFGPGTRLTVT.

The chain employs TRBV19 and TRBJ2-7; 8 bases are a match to TRBD2. The V gene end was trimmed by 3 bases and the J gene end by 4 bases; junction bases not matched to a gene: 8. The CDR3 covers 15 residues. Germline CDR1 is LNHDA and CDR2 is SQIVND (reference sequence). The CDR3 nucleotides read TGTGCCAGTAGTATGGGGGTGACTAGCGTGTACGAGCAGTACTTC. Its protein is CASSMGVTSVYEQYF.

This chain's CDR3 is CAISDFQRGGEQFF. The CDR3 DNA sequence: TGTGCCATCAGTGACTTCCAGCGGGGGGGCGAGCAGTTCTTC. The genes are TRBV10-3 and TRBJ2-1; 10 nucleotides match TRBD2. This CDR3 region has 14 residues. Trimming took 3 bases from V and 10 from J; bases not matched to a gene: 6. The germline gives CDR1 ENHRY, CDR2 SYGVKD.

The chain employs TRBV15 and TRBJ2-5; a weak D match, TRBD1 (5 bases). The length of the CDR3 is 13 residues. CDR1 and CDR2 (germline): LNHNV, YYDKDF (reference sequence). V lost 9 bases to trimming and J lost 2 bases, with 13 bases between them. In DNA form, the CDR3 reads TGTGCCACTGCTCTGGGGCTTCAAGAGACCCAGTACTTC. It is translated as CATALGLQETQYF.

This chain connects TRBV7-2 to TRBJ1-5, with D tentatively TRBD1 (6 bases). Germline V CDR1 and CDR2: SGHTA, FQGNSA. The ends were cut back, 1 base at V and 8 bases at J, with 9 bases in the middle. The CDR3 covers 13 residues. This CDR3 is CASSLDRVKPQHF. DNA of the CDR3: TGTGCCAGCAGCTTAGACAGGGTTAAGCCCCAGCATTTT. Full variable domain (rest looked up from reference TRBV7-2 and TRBJ1-5): GAGVSQSPSNKVTEKGKDVELRCDPISGHTALYWYRQSLGQGLEFLIYFQGNSAPDKSGLPSDRFSAERTGGSVSTLTIQRTQQEDSAVYLCASSLDRVKPQHFGDGTRLSIL.

In this sample, this clonotype turned up many times. V and J are TRBV24-1 and TRBJ2-1, with D perhaps TRBD1 (5 bases). Trimming removed 4 bases from V and 8 bases from J, with 14 bases in between. The V gene's germline CDR1 is KGHDR and CDR2 SFDVKD. The CDR3 length is 14 residues. CDR3 sequence: CATSEIGTRDEQFF. CDR3 sequence (DNA): TGTGCCACCAGTGAGATAGGAACCAGGGATGAGCAGTTCTTC.

The chain couples TRBV28 to TRBJ1-1, with unresolved D. CDR1 is MDHEN and CDR2 is SYDVKM in the germline V gene. The CDR3 contains 12 residues. V lost 2 bases to trimming and J lost 8 bases, with 9 bases between them. The CDR3 DNA is TGTGCCAGCAGTTTAGGCTTGGTGGAAGCTTTCTTT. This gives the protein CASSLGLVEAFF.